The rows below give T cell receptor beta chains drawn from one sample of a study of cytomegalovirus exposure and HLA in healthy donors. The assay was immunoSEQ multiplex PCR, and TCRdb's table has in-frame clones only and misses some. Of 110,000 to 150,000 clones listed, roughly three quarters are singletons. The sequenced sample consisted of PBMCs. These receptors originate from a man in his late teens or twenties in good health and CMV-seronegative. CDR3s include the opening cysteine and the closing phenylalanine or tryptophan. A D gene is named only where the DNA matches it firmly. Some rows have no size entry. The others give once, few or many, or a class for an expanded clone.

j_call	clone_size	v_call	d_call	cdr3_aa	cdr3_nt
TRBJ2-3	once	TRBV5-1	TRBD2	CASSLLTTSGGAVDTQYF	TGCGCCAGCAGCTTGCTCACCACTAGCGGGGGGGCCGTTGATACGCAGTATTTT
TRBJ1-5	-	TRBV19	-	CASSVLSQGTPQHF	TGTGCCAGTAGTGTTCTCTCACAGGGCACGCCCCAGCATTTT
TRBJ1-5	-	TRBV27	TRBD1	CASSLRGQVDNQPQHF	TGTGCCAGCAGTTTACGGGGACAGGTGGACAATCAGCCCCAGCATTTT
TRBJ1-6	once	TRBV30	-	CAWRALGTVGPGLNSPLHF	TGTGCCTGGAGGGCTCTCGGCACGGTGGGTCCGGGACTAAATTCACCCCTCCACTTT
TRBJ1-6	-	TRBV5-6	-	CASSTLRVSYNSPLHF	TGTGCCAGCAGCACTCTTCGGGTTTCCTATAATTCACCCCTCCACTTT
TRBJ1-2	-	TRBV6-6	-	CASSPQGKGAGYGYTF	TGTGCCAGCAGTCCCCAGGGAAAGGGCGCTGGGTATGGCTACACCTTC
TRBJ1-6	-	TRBV19	-	CASSAGGSRGNSPLHF	TGTGCCAGTAGTGCCGGAGGTTCCCGGGGGAATTCACCCCTCCACTTT
TRBJ2-7	-	TRBV5-4	TRBD2	CASSPGGASDEQYF	TGTGCCAGCAGTCCCGGGGGGGCCTCGGACGAGCAGTACTTC
TRBJ1-5	few	TRBV6-1	TRBD1	CASSERVDRGFQPQHF	TGTGCCAGCAGTGAAAGAGTCGACAGGGGGTTTCAGCCCCAGCATTTT
TRBJ1-6	few	TRBV5-1	-	CASSDFGNSPLHF	TGCGCCAGCAGCGACTTCGGAAATTCACCCCTCCACTTT
TRBJ2-5	-	TRBV7-9	TRBD1	CASSLAHGTGEETQYF	TGTGCCAGCAGCTTAGCGCATGGGACAGGGGAAGAGACCCAGTACTTC
TRBJ1-2	once	TRBV19	TRBD1	CASSILLGDSQIYNYGYTF	TGTGCCAGTAGTATTCTTTTGGGGGACAGCCAAATCTACAACTATGGCTACACCTTC
TRBJ1-1	-	TRBV7-6	-	CASSPGSTEAFF	TGTGCCAGCAGCCCGGGGAGTACTGAAGCTTTCTTT
TRBJ2-5	-	TRBV5-5	-	CASSSQGQSQETQYF	TGTGCCAGCAGCTCCCAAGGACAGAGCCAAGAGACCCAGTACTTC
TRBJ1-1	-	TRBV4-3	TRBD1	CASSPRGLNTEAFF	TGCGCCAGCAGCCCCAGGGGGTTGAACACTGAAGCTTTCTTT
TRBJ1-1	-	TRBV7-2	-	CASSLGGQNTEAFF	TGTGCCAGCAGCCTGGGGGGGCAAAACACTGAAGCTTTCTTT
TRBJ2-5	-	TRBV4-1	-	CASSQAGEETQYF	TGCGCCAGCAGCCAAGCGGGGGAAGAGACCCAGTACTTC
TRBJ2-3	-	TRBV30	TRBD1	CAWRNSGQALKYF	TGTGCCTGGAGAAACTCCGGACAGGCTCTTAAGTATTTT
TRBJ1-2	-	TRBV18	TRBD1	CASSPKSGTGTLNYGYTF	TGTGCCAGCTCACCGAAATCGGGGACAGGAACTCTTAACTATGGCTACACCTTC
TRBJ1-1	few	TRBV5-1	TRBD1	CASSLRTGGNTEAFF	TGCGCCAGCAGCTTAAGGACAGGGGGGAACACTGAAGCTTTCTTT
TRBJ2-1	-	TRBV7-3	TRBD2	CASSSSLGGPEQFF	TGTGCCAGCAGCTCCAGCCTGGGAGGGCCTGAGCAGTTCTTC
TRBJ1-5	-	TRBV18	-	CASSPGQTSNQPQHF	TGTGCCAGCTCACCCGGACAGACTAGCAATCAGCCCCAGCATTTT
TRBJ2-5	-	TRBV30	-	CAGEGGPATQYF	TGTGCCGGGGAGGGGGGTCCGGCCACCCAGTACTTC
TRBJ1-1	few	TRBV5-1	TRBD1	CASSFEGARGDTEAFF	TGCGCCAGCAGCTTCGAGGGGGCGAGGGGGGACACTGAAGCTTTCTTT
TRBJ2-4	-	TRBV4-2	TRBD1	CASSQTGGRIQYF	TGTGCCAGCAGCCAGACAGGGGGTAGGATTCAGTACTTC
TRBJ2-1	-	TRBV2	-	CASSGQDNEQFF	TGTGCCAGCAGTGGGCAGGACAATGAGCAGTTCTTC
TRBJ2-2	-	TRBV13	TRBD1	CASSARGSGELFF	TGTGCCAGCAGCGCCAGGGGGTCCGGGGAGCTGTTTTTT
TRBJ1-1	-	TRBV4-3	-	CASSQDLRQRYEAFF	TGCGCCAGCAGCCAAGATTTACGACAGCGCTATGAAGCTTTCTTT
TRBJ2-7	few	TRBV5-8	-	CASSPGVQYF	TGTGCCAGCAGCCCCGGGGTGCAGTACTTC
TRBJ1-1	-	TRBV7-2	-	CASRGREAFF	TGTGCCAGCAGGGGGCGTGAAGCTTTCTTT
TRBJ2-6	few	TRBV14	TRBD1	CASSSPGQSSGANVLTF	TGTGCCAGCAGTTCCCCGGGACAGAGCTCTGGGGCCAACGTCCTGACTTTC
TRBJ1-1	-	TRBV2	TRBD1	CASGFRDRGLPDAFF	TGTGCCAGCGGTTTTAGGGACAGGGGACTCCCTGATGCTTTCTTT
TRBJ1-2	-	TRBV13	TRBD1	CASSPGTEVNYGYTF	TGTGCCAGCAGCCCCGGGACAGAGGTTAACTATGGCTACACCTTC
TRBJ1-4	few	TRBV6-5	-	CASRPGGTNEKLFF	TGTGCCAGCAGGCCCGGGGGGACTAATGAAAAACTGTTTTTT
TRBJ1-5	-	TRBV15	TRBD1	CATSSETGTGFQYSNQPQHF	TGTGCCACCAGCAGTGAAACCGGGACAGGGTTTCAATATAGCAATCAGCCCCAGCATTTT
TRBJ1-1	-	TRBV25-1	-	CASRPIGNTEAFF	TGTGCCAGCAGGCCAATCGGGAACACTGAAGCTTTCTTT
TRBJ2-2	-	TRBV4-1	TRBD2	CASSQVGRTSGGPNTGELFF	TGCGCCAGCAGCCAAGTGGGAAGGACTAGCGGGGGACCGAACACCGGGGAGCTGTTTTTT
TRBJ1-1	once	TRBV7-2	TRBD1	CASSEQGMNTEAFF	TGTGCCAGCAGCGAACAGGGGATGAACACTGAAGCTTTCTTT
TRBJ2-2	-	TRBV7-3	-	CASSYYGTGELFF	TGTGCCAGCAGCTACTACGGGACCGGGGAGCTGTTTTTT
TRBJ1-4	-	TRBV10-3	-	CAISESGQLNEKLFF	TGTGCCATCAGTGAGTCCGGACAGCTAAATGAAAAACTGTTTTTT
TRBJ2-7	-	TRBV7-6	-	CASSLVLGVGEQYF	TGTGCCAGCAGCTTAGTCCTCGGGGTAGGGGAGCAGTACTTC
TRBJ1-4	-	TRBV5-5	-	CASSWGGIGEKLFF	TGTGCCAGCAGCTGGGGGGGGATAGGTGAAAAACTGTTTTTT
TRBJ2-3	few	TRBV19	-	CASSLRQDSADTQYF	TGTGCCAGTAGTCTTAGACAGGACTCGGCAGATACGCAGTATTTT
TRBJ1-2	-	TRBV11-2	-	CASSLRQLGYGYTF	TGTGCCAGCAGCCTTCGACAGCTAGGCTACGGCTACACCTTC
TRBJ2-3	-	TRBV9	-	CASSVVTSAADTQYF	TGTGCCAGCAGCGTAGTTACTAGTGCCGCAGATACGCAGTATTTT